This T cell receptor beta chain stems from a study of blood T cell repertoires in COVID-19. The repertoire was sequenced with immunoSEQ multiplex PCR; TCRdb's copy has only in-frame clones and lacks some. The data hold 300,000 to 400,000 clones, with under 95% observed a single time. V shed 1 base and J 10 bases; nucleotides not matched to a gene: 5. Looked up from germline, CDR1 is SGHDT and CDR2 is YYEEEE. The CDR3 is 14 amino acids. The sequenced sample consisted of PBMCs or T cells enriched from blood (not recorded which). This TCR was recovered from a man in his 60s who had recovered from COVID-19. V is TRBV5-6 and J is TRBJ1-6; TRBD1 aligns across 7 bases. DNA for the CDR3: TGTGCCAGCAGCTTGAGACAGGGAGGATCACCCCTCCACTTT. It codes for CASSLRQGGSPLHF.